What follows are 21 T cell receptor beta chains derived from one specimen sequenced in a study of HIV-infected patients and healthy controls. TCRdb redid the calling of the 5' RACE reads with MiXCR, one entry per CDR3 protein. The sample has over 55,000 distinct CDR3 sequences, about 17% seen once. The sequencing sample was made of CD4+ T cells from blood. Source of these receptors: a human donor in good health.

This clonotype was seen a few times. The chain has TRBV19 and TRBJ1-2; tentatively, D is TRBD1 (6 bases). Germline-derived CDR1 and CDR2 are LNHDA and SQIVND (reference sequence). The CDR3 spans 14 residues. Trimming took off 4 bases at V and 4 bases at J, with 13 bases between the two ends. The CDR3 is CASSTWKGVYGYTF. The CDR3 nucleotides are TGTGCCAGTAGTACGTGGAAGGGGGTCTATGGCTACACCTTC.

The chain employs TRBV19 and TRBJ1-2; D possibly corresponds to TRBD1 (5 bases). The CDR3 covers 15 residues. V gave up 10 bases and J gave up 5 bases, with 23 bases separating them. Per the germline V gene, CDR1 is LNHDA and CDR2 is SQIVND (reference sequence). CDR3 coding DNA: TGTGCCACGGAGGCGGGGGGAAAGGGCTTGTATGGCTACACCTTC. Its protein is CATEAGGKGLYGYTF.

The sample holds a few counts of this clonotype. The V and J genes are TRBV3-1 and TRBJ2-6; D ambiguous. This CDR3 comprises 14 residues. Per the germline V gene, CDR1 is LGHDT and CDR2 is YNNKEL (reference sequence). Trimming cost V 5 bases and J 4 bases, with 9 bases left between them. The CDR3 spells CASSNGVGANVLTF. CDR3 nucleotide sequence: TGTGCCAGCAGCAATGGGGTCGGGGCCAACGTCCTGACTTTC.

V gene TRBV12-5 combines with J gene TRBJ2-1, with unresolved D. V lost 1 base and J 6 bases, leaving 7 bases between the germline ends. CDR3 length equals 13 residues. CDR1 LGHNT and CDR2 FRNRAP come from the germline V gene. CDR3 sequence (DNA): TGTGCTAGTGGTTTGGAGGTACCCAATGAGCAGTTCTTC. This encodes CASGLEVPNEQFF.

At least ten counts were recorded for this clonotype. The gene calls are TRBV30 and TRBJ2-3; no clear D gene. V shed 5 bases and J shed 2 bases, with 5 bases lying between them. Germline V gene data show CDR1 as GTSNPN and CDR2 as SVGIG (reference sequence). This CDR3 is built from 11 residues. The CDR3 loop reads CAWQLTDTQYF. CDR3 DNA: TGTGCCTGGCAGCTCACAGATACGCAGTATTTT.

This clonotype rates as medium-sized. The V gene is TRBV10-3, the J gene TRBJ2-4, with D unresolved. V was cut by 2 bases and J by 4 bases, with 9 bases left in between. There are 14 residues in the CDR3. Germline loops: CDR1 ENHRY, CDR2 SYGVKD. The CDR3 DNA reads as TGTGCCATCAGTGAGGATCTGGGTAAAAACATTCAGTACTTC. Its translation: CAISEDLGKNIQYF.

This clonotype has a handful of counts. This chain links TRBV4-3 with TRBJ2-2, with D perhaps TRBD1 or TRBD2 (6 bases each). Trimming cost V 5 bases and J 6 bases, with 7 bases left between them. There are 12 residues in the CDR3. Germline V lookup: CDR1 LGHNA, CDR2 YSLEER. CDR3 coding DNA: TGCGCCAGCAGCAGGGGGGCCGGGGAGCTGTTTTTT. This encodes CASSRGAGELFF.

In this sample, this clonotype turned up a few times. The V and J genes are TRBV20-1 and TRBJ2-1; 13 bases are a match to TRBD2. J was trimmed by 6 bases and V by 5 bases; bases with no gene match: 7. Germline values: CDR1 DFQATT, CDR2 SNEGSKA (reference sequence). The CDR3 is 15 residues long. CDR3 DNA: TGCAGTGCTTCCCGACTAGCGGGGGGAGCCAATGAGCAGTTCTTC. Amino acid sequence: CSASRLAGGANEQFF.

This clonotype was seen many times. V gene TRBV7-9 combines with J gene TRBJ1-1; 7 nucleotides align to TRBD1. The CDR3 extends over 15 amino acids. J was trimmed by 1 base and V by 5 bases; bases with no gene match: 7. CDR1 is SEHNR and CDR2 is FQNEAQ in the germline V gene (reference sequence). In DNA form, the CDR3 reads TGTGCCAGCAGCCTATGGACAGGTGAGAACACTGAAGCTTTCTTT. Translation gives CASSLWTGENTEAFF. Supplemented by reference TRBV7-9 and TRBJ1-1, the full variable domain reads DTGVSQNPRHKITKRGQNVTFRCDPISEHNRLYWYRQTLGQGPEFLTYFQNEAQLEKSRLLSDRFSAERPKGSFSTLEIQRTEQGDSAMYLCASSLWTGENTEAFFGQGTRLTVV.

The rearrangement uses TRBV7-2 and TRBJ2-2, with a tentative D call TRBD1 (6 bases). This CDR3 has 15 residues. From germline, CDR1 is SGHTA and CDR2 FQGNSA. The V gene lost 5 bases and the J gene lost 3 bases, with 13 bases spanning the gap. The CDR3 DNA is TGTGCCAGCAGCCCCATCCGGACAGACACCGGGGAGCTGTTTTTT. Translated: CASSPIRTDTGELFF.

Only one count was recorded for this clonotype. The J gene is TRBJ2-7, the V gene TRBV20-1; 9 bases agree with TRBD2. The CDR3 consists of 13 residues. Trimming took 3 bases from V and 2 from J; bases not matched to a gene: 2. CDR1 and CDR2 from the germline V gene are DFQATT and SNEGSKA (reference sequence). For the CDR3, the DNA is TGCAGTGCTAGGGGCGGGGGGGCCTACGAGCAGTACTTC. It specifies CSARGGGAYEQYF.

This clonotype was seen many times. The chain's CDR3 is CSARSAGTDTQYF. In nucleotides, the CDR3 is TGCAGTGCTCGGAGCGCGGGCACAGATACGCAGTATTTT. The chain combines TRBV20-1 with TRBJ2-3, with D uncertain. The CDR3 contains 13 residues. V was cut by 5 bases and J by 1 base, with 10 bases left in between. Germline V CDR1 and CDR2: DFQATT, SNEGSKA (reference sequence).

This clonotype was observed a handful of times. The chain employs TRBV19 and TRBJ2-1; D perhaps matches TRBD2 (5 bases). The CDR3 runs to 15 residues. The ends were cut back, 1 base at V and 8 bases at J, with 15 bases in the middle. The germline gives CDR1 LNHDA, CDR2 SQIVND (reference sequence). The CDR3 sequence is CASSIVAAGPYEQFF. DNA for the CDR3: TGTGCCAGTAGTATAGTAGCCGCGGGTCCCTATGAGCAGTTCTTC. Full variable domain (outside the CDR3, taken from reference TRBV19 and TRBJ2-1): DGGITQSPKYLFRKEGQNVTLSCEQNLNHDAMYWYRQDPGQGLRLIYYSQIVNDFQKGDIAEGYSVSREKKESFPLTVTSAQKNPTAFYLCASSIVAAGPYEQFFGPGTRLTVL.

The chain has TRBV19 and TRBJ1-6; unclear D gene. The CDR3 runs 14 residues. CDR1 and CDR2 from the germline V gene are LNHDA and SQIVND (reference sequence). V was clipped by 5 bases and J by 5 bases, with 10 bases between them. The CDR3 sequence: CASSAKRDNSPLHF. The CDR3 DNA is TGTGCCAGTAGTGCAAAGAGGGATAATTCACCCCTCCACTTT.

V usage is TRBV6-2 or TRBV6-3 and J usage is TRBJ2-3; 8 positions agree with TRBD2. Germline CDR1 reads MNHEY; CDR2 reads SVGEGT. J was trimmed by 3 bases and V by 6 bases; bases with no gene match: 11. CDR3 length: 16 amino acids. The CDR3, as DNA: TGTGCCAGCAGGCCCCTGCTGGGGACTAGTACAGATACGCAGTATTTT. Residues: CASRPLLGTSTDTQYF.

This clonotype was observed a few times. CDR3 nucleotides: TGCAGTGCTAGAGAAGTGGGACAGGGTTACGAGCAGTACTTC. As protein: CSAREVGQGYEQYF. The J gene is TRBJ2-7, the V gene TRBV20-1, with 9 bases identical to TRBD1. From germline, CDR1 is DFQATT and CDR2 SNEGSKA (reference sequence). Unmatched junction bases numbered 4, after V lost 0 bases and J lost 4 bases. The CDR3 spans 14 residues.

At least ten counts were recorded for this clonotype. This sequence joins TRBV29-1 and TRBJ1-2; 10 nucleotides align to TRBD1. CDR3 length: 16 residues. In germline, CDR1 is SQVTM, CDR2 ANQGSEA. V shed 1 base, J shed 0 bases, and the junction held 5 bases outside the gene matches. This chain's CDR3 is CSVEGQGARANYGYTF. DNA for the CDR3: TGCAGCGTTGAAGGACAGGGGGCGCGAGCTAACTATGGCTACACCTTC. Variable domain in full (rest from reference TRBV29-1 and TRBJ1-2): SAVISQKPSRDICQRGTSLTIQCQVDSQVTMMFWYRQQPGQSLTLIATANQGSEATYESGFVIDKFPISRPNLTFSTLTVSNMSPEDSSIYLCSVEGQGARANYGYTFGSGTRLTVV.

The V call is TRBV5-1, the J call TRBJ2-1; TRBD1 aligns across 11 bases. CDR3 length: 16 amino acids. Losses at the gene ends were 0 bases for V and 6 bases for J; bases not matched to a gene: 5. Germline values: CDR1 SGHRS, CDR2 YFSETQ. CDR3 bases: TGCGCCAGCAGCTTGGAGGGGACAGGGGGAATCAATGAGCAGTTCTTC. Encoded protein: CASSLEGTGGINEQFF. The variable domain in full, with the rest retrieved from reference TRBV5-1 and TRBJ2-1, is KAGVTQTPRYLIKTRGQQVTLSCSPISGHRSVSWYQQTPGQGLQFLFEYFSETQRNKGNFPGRFSGRQFSNSRSEMNVSTLELGDSALYLCASSLEGTGGINEQFFGPGTRLTVL.

This rearrangement joins TRBV6-5 to TRBJ2-1; D may be TRBD1 or TRBD2 (5 bases each). Trimming removed 6 bases from V and 10 bases from J, with 25 bases in between. Germline loops: CDR1 MNHEY, CDR2 SVGAGI. The CDR3 spans 16 residues. The DNA for the CDR3 is TGTGCCAGCAGCTACGGCCCGGGACGCCCGCTTGGCGAGCAGTTCTTC. Translation: CASSYGPGRPLGEQFF.

The table lists this clonotype with a few counts. This chain uses TRBV6-1 with TRBJ2-7, with D possibly TRBD2 on 5 matching bases. The CDR3 extends over 13 amino acids. Germline V gene sequence: CDR1 MNHNS, CDR2 SASEGT. Trimming shortened V by 6 bases and J by 6 bases, and 15 bases separated the two germline ends. CDR3 protein: CASRKSTGFEQYF. The CDR3 DNA is TGTGCCAGCAGGAAGTCGACGGGGTTCGAGCAGTACTTC.

The chain recombines TRBV18 with TRBJ1-1, with 9 bases aligning to TRBD1. The CDR3 consists of 14 residues. J gave up 5 bases and V 5 bases, and 6 bases lay outside the gene matches. The germline CDR1 and CDR2 sequences are KGHSH and LQKENI. In DNA, the CDR3 is TGTGCCAGCTCAATACGACAGGGGGGGACTGAAGCTTTCTTT. Its protein is CASSIRQGGTEAFF.